This T cell receptor beta chain was recorded in a study of cytomegalovirus exposure and HLA in healthy donors. General study findings and limits: Immune exposure was documented only through CMV serostatus. Cytomegalovirus status, reportedly, was diagnosed with high specificity and sensitivity by the classifier. In a later analysis, HLA-C alleles had the fewest associated TCRs, DRB1 alleles the most.

In nominal health when sampled, donors likely had unrecorded immune exposures nonetheless. This clone was detected a few times. Its antigen is undetermined. It was with 60 Vbeta and 13 Jbeta primers that the PCR ran. Assay: immunoSEQ multiplex PCR; the TCRdb copy retains only in-frame clones and omits some. The repertoire holds 75,000 to 90,000 clones, with about 9.4% as singletons. Sequencing was done on a sample of PBMCs. This TCR was sampled from a man aged 60 to 69 in good health and CMV-seropositive.

CDR3 DNA: TGTGCCTGGGACCAACCGGGTGAAAAACTGTTTTTT. Translated, it gives CAWDQPGEKLFF. The V gene is TRBV30, the J gene TRBJ1-4, with D hard to call. CDR1 and CDR2 from the germline V gene are GTSNPN and SVGIG (reference sequence). CDR3 length equals 12 residues. Trimming stripped 5 bases from V and 7 bases from J, with 11 bases between.